Listed below are T cell receptor beta chains from one sample, sequenced in a study of OX40 agonist ivuxolimab in advanced cancers. Repertoires were generated with immunoSEQ multiplex PCR, while TCRdb's copy carries only in-frame clones and drops some. The sample consists of 90,000 to 100,000 clones, approximately 91% of them appearing once. Here the sequenced sample was CD4+ or CD8+ T cells sorted from blood, taken in a trial of the OX40 agonist ivuxolimab. Receptors were obtained from an adult with an advanced solid tumor such as melanoma, head and neck, liver or kidney cancer. The CDR3 runs from the conserved cysteine through the conserved F or W. Each record gives: V gene, clone size, CDR3 protein. Size is stated for part of the rows, as once, few or many counts, or as a class when the clone is expanded.

v_call: TRBV7-8
clone_size: many
cdr3_aa: CASSPQGKGDYGYTF

v_call: TRBV9
clone_size: NA
cdr3_aa: CASSVDLAGRQSNEQFF

v_call: TRBV11-3
clone_size: NA
cdr3_aa: CASSLGGQGAYNEQFF

v_call: TRBV5-4
clone_size: once
cdr3_aa: CASSEGSGSGNEQFF

v_call: TRBV10-3
clone_size: NA
cdr3_aa: CAISESNRGRTTEAFF

v_call: TRBV11-3
clone_size: NA
cdr3_aa: CASSLGGSNPRLDF

v_call: TRBV11-2
clone_size: once
cdr3_aa: CASSSGQGSYNEQFF

v_call: TRBV19
clone_size: NA
cdr3_aa: CASSMGGHQPLHF

v_call: TRBV7-9
clone_size: few
cdr3_aa: CASTLGGSYGYTF

v_call: TRBV7-2
clone_size: NA
cdr3_aa: CASSLSRADTQYF

v_call: TRBV11-2
clone_size: NA
cdr3_aa: CASSRGGSSGNTIYF

v_call: TRBV6-6
clone_size: NA
cdr3_aa: CASSSEAASQDTQYF

v_call: TRBV6-1
clone_size: NA
cdr3_aa: CASRTVNTEAFF

v_call: TRBV7-3
clone_size: few
cdr3_aa: CASSDDSLGEQFF

v_call: TRBV19
clone_size: NA
cdr3_aa: CASSIEGANTEAFF

v_call: TRBV4-1
clone_size: NA
cdr3_aa: CASSQGKGGLYGYTF

v_call: TRBV6-4
clone_size: NA
cdr3_aa: CASSAQLGQPQHF

v_call: TRBV19
clone_size: NA
cdr3_aa: CASRGQGNYGYTF

v_call: TRBV7-9
clone_size: few
cdr3_aa: CASSLAGHYEQYF

v_call: TRBV6-5
clone_size: NA
cdr3_aa: CASSMTVPYNEQFF

v_call: TRBV7-2
clone_size: NA
cdr3_aa: CASTTGTPADTQYF

v_call: TRBV5-5
clone_size: NA
cdr3_aa: CASSPGPSGNTIYF

v_call: TRBV4-3
clone_size: once
cdr3_aa: CASSQTHEGFEKLFF

v_call: TRBV10-1
clone_size: few
cdr3_aa: CASSGAGDSGNTIYF

v_call: TRBV28
clone_size: NA
cdr3_aa: CASSLKVSPLHF

v_call: TRBV5-1
clone_size: NA
cdr3_aa: CASSLAGRSYEQYF

v_call: TRBV5-4
clone_size: NA
cdr3_aa: CASSSMGSPEQYF

v_call: TRBV28
clone_size: NA
cdr3_aa: CASSLGGYEQYF

v_call: TRBV30
clone_size: NA
cdr3_aa: CALEHSSGRGTQYF

v_call: TRBV4-3
clone_size: NA
cdr3_aa: CASSQEDGNKNIQYF

v_call: TRBV7-9
clone_size: NA
cdr3_aa: CASSLGQAWTEAFF

v_call: TRBV5-1
clone_size: NA
cdr3_aa: CASSLSSAGATGELFF

v_call: TRBV19
clone_size: NA
cdr3_aa: CASSFSVVSSTEAFF

v_call: TRBV7-2
clone_size: NA
cdr3_aa: CASSLARERETQYF

v_call: TRBV29-1
clone_size: NA
cdr3_aa: CSVAQAETQYF

v_call: TRBV27
clone_size: NA
cdr3_aa: CASSFLGQGNYGYTF

v_call: TRBV30
clone_size: NA
cdr3_aa: CAWSPTSGETQYF

v_call: TRBV27
clone_size: NA
cdr3_aa: CASSSRTGANTEAFF

v_call: TRBV2
clone_size: NA
cdr3_aa: CASRDPTGFQPQHF

v_call: TRBV7-2
clone_size: NA
cdr3_aa: CASTTRWERRTDTQYF

v_call: TRBV19
clone_size: NA
cdr3_aa: CASSTFNTEAFF

v_call: TRBV11-1
clone_size: NA
cdr3_aa: CASSAGQVYGYTF

v_call: TRBV28
clone_size: NA
cdr3_aa: CASWVAAANNQPQHF

v_call: TRBV30
clone_size: NA
cdr3_aa: CAWTASELGYGYTF

v_call: TRBV7-2
clone_size: NA
cdr3_aa: CASSRQRKEKLFF

v_call: TRBV5-1
clone_size: few
cdr3_aa: CASSLPERNTEAFF

v_call: TRBV7-9
clone_size: NA
cdr3_aa: CASSLLSSGNTIYF

v_call: TRBV18
clone_size: NA
cdr3_aa: CASSRRDTKETQYF

v_call: TRBV28
clone_size: NA
cdr3_aa: CASSPPWGAGNQPQHF

v_call: TRBV7-2
clone_size: NA
cdr3_aa: CASSLAKDSYNEQFF

v_call: TRBV4-2
clone_size: NA
cdr3_aa: CASSQEGGNEQFF

v_call: TRBV15
clone_size: NA
cdr3_aa: CATSRGGGLNNEQFF

v_call: TRBV5-1
clone_size: NA
cdr3_aa: CASSLVPGERTDTQYF

v_call: TRBV5-1
clone_size: once
cdr3_aa: CASRETGEYNEQFF

v_call: TRBV4-2
clone_size: NA
cdr3_aa: CASSQGSGRAVADTQYF

v_call: TRBV18
clone_size: NA
cdr3_aa: CASSPFSEDTQYF

v_call: TRBV12-5
clone_size: NA
cdr3_aa: CASGLAQDRGSNQPQHF